The clone carrying this T cell receptor (beta chain) was found many times. These data are taken from a study of regulatory T cells in long-lasting Graves disease. The time point was: newly diagnosed GD, antithyroid drugs for less than 3 months. Making the TCR library involved RNA that had been extracted from PBMCs. This CDR3 is built from 13 residues. Trimming cost V 5 bases and J 5 bases, with 9 bases left between them. Through Arm-PCR of CDR3 regions and iRepertoire HTBI primers, TCR beta libraries were built. TCRdb reprocessed the multiplex PCR reads with MiXCR, giving one entry per CDR3 protein. The repertoire consists of 440,000 or so distinct CDR3 sequences, with more than 13% occurring once and the leading ten covering 16%. The sample was also linked to a second study, of T cells in Graves' hyperthyroidism and ophthalmopathy.

The chain is built from TRBV12-3 or TRBV12-4 and TRBJ2-2; tentatively, D is TRBD2 (5 bases). The sequence came from a woman in her twenties or thirties with Graves disease. Sequenced here: peripheral blood mononuclear cells (PBMCs), sampled at new diagnosis, from a patient treated with antithyroid drugs. CDR3 residues: CASSPTGTGELFF. CDR3 nucleotides: TGTGCCAGCAGTCCGACGGGGACCGGGGAGCTGTTTTTT.